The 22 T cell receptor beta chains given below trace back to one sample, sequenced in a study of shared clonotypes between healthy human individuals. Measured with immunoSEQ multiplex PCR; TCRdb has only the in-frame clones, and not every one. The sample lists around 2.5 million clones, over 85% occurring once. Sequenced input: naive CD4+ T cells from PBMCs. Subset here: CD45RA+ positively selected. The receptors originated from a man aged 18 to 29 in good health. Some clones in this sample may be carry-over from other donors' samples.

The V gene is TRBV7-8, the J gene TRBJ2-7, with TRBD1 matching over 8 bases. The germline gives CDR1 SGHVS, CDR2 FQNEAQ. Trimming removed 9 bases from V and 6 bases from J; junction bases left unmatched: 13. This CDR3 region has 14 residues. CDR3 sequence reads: CASTRDRWSREQYF. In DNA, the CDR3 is TGTGCCAGTACCCGGGACAGGTGGTCGCGCGAGCAGTACTTC.

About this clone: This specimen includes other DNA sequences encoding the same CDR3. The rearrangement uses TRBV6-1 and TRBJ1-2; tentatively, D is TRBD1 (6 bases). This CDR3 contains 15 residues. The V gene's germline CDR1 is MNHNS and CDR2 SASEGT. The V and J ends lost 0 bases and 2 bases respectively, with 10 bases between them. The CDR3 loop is CASSEAGGRNYGYTF. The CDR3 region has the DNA TGTGCCAGCAGTGAAGCCGGGGGCAGGAACTATGGCTACACCTTC.

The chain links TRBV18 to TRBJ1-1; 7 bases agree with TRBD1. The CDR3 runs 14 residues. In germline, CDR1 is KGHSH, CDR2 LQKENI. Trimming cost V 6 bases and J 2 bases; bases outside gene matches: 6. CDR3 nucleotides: TGTGCCAGCTCGCTCGGACAGGTAAACACTGAAGCTTTCTTT. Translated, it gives CASSLGQVNTEAFF.

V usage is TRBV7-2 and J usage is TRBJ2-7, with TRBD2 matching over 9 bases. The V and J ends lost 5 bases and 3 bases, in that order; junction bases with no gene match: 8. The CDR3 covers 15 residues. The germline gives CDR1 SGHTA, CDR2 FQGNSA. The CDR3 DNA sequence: TGTGCCAGCAGCCCATTCGCGGGGGGGTACTACGAGCAGTACTTC. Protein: CASSPFAGGYYEQYF. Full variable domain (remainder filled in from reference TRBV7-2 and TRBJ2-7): GAGVSQSPSNKVTEKGKDVELRCDPISGHTALYWYRQSLGQGLEFLIYFQGNSAPDKSGLPSDRFSAERTGGSVSTLTIQRTQQEDSAVYLCASSPFAGGYYEQYFGPGTRLTVT.

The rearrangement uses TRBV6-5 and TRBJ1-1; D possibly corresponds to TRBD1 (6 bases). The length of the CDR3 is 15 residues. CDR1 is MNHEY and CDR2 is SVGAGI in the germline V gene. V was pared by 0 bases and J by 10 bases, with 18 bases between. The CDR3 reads CASSYSLVGGGGAFF. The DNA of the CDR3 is TGTGCCAGCAGTTACTCTCTTGTAGGGGGAGGTGGAGCTTTCTTT.

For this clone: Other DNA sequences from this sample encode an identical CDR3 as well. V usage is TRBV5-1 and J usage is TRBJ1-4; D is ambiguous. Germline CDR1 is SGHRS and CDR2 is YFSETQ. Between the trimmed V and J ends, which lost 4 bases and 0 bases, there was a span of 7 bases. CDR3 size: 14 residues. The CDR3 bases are TGCGCCAGCAGCCCCCGGGCAACTAATGAAAAACTGTTTTTT. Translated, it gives CASSPRATNEKLFF. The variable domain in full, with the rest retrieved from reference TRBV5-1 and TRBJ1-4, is KAGVTQTPRYLIKTRGQQVTLSCSPISGHRSVSWYQQTPGQGLQFLFEYFSETQRNKGNFPGRFSGRQFSNSRSEMNVSTLELGDSALYLCASSPRATNEKLFFGSGTQLSVL.

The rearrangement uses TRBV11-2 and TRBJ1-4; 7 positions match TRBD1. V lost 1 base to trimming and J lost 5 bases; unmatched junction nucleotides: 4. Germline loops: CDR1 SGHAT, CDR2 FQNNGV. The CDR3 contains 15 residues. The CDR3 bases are TGTGCCAGCAGCTTAGGGGAACAGGGGAATGAAAAACTGTTTTTT. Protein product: CASSLGEQGNEKLFF.

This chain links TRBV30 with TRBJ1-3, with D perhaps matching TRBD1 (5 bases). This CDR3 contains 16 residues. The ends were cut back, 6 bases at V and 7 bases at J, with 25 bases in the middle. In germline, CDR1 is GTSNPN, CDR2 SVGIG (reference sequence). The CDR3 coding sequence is TGTGCCTGCTCGCGTGACAGAACCGAATCTCGCAACACCATATATTTT. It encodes CACSRDRTESRNTIYF.

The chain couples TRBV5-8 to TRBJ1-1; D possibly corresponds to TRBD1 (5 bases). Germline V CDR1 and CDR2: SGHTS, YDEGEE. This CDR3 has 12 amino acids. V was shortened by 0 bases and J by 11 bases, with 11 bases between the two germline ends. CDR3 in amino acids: CASSLGRGPAFF. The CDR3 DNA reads TGTGCCAGCAGCTTGGGAAGGGGCCCCGCTTTCTTT.

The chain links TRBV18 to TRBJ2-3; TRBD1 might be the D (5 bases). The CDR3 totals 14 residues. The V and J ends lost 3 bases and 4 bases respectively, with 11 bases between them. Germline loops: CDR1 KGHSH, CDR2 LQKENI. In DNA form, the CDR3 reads TGTGCCAGCTCACCGGTTGGGGCGGCAGATACGCAGTATTTT. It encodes CASSPVGAADTQYF.

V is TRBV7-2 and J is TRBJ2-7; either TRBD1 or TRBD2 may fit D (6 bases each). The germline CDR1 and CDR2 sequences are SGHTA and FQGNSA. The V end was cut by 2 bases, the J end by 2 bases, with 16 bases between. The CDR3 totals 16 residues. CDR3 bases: TGTGCCAGCAGCTTAACCTCCGGAGGGGGAACCTACGAGCAGTACTTC. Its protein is CASSLTSGGGTYEQYF.

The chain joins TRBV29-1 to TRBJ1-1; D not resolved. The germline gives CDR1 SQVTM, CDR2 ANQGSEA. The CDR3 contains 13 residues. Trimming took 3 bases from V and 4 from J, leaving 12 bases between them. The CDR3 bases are TGCAGCGTTGAGCAGTTGATCGGCACTGAAGCTTTCTTT. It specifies CSVEQLIGTEAFF.

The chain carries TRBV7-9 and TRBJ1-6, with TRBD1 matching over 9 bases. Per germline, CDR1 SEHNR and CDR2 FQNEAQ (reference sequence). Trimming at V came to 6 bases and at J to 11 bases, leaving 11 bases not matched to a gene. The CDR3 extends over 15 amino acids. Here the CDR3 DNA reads TGTGCCAGCAGGTCCGGGACAGGGAAAGAGGCACCCCTCCACTTT. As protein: CASRSGTGKEAPLHF.

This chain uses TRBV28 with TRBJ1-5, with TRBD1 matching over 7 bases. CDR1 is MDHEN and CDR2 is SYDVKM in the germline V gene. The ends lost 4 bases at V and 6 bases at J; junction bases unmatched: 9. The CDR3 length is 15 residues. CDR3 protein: CASSSETGVGQPQHF. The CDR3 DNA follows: TGTGCCAGCAGTTCTGAAACAGGGGTGGGTCAGCCCCAGCATTTT.

CDR3 sequence (DNA): TGTGCCAGCAGAGGGTTCCAGAACACTGAAGCTTTCTTT. Translated, it gives CASRGFQNTEAFF. The genes are TRBV6-1 and TRBJ1-1, with D unresolved. V gave up 6 bases and J gave up 1 base, with 9 bases separating them. CDR3 length equals 13 residues. CDR1 and CDR2 (germline): MNHNS, SASEGT.

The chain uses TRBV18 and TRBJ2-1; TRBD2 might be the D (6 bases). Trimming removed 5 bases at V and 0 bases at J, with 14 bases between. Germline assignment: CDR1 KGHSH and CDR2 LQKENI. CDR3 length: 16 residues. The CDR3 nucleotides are TGTGCCAGCTCAAGGGGACTGACGAGCTCCTACAATGAGCAGTTCTTC. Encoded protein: CASSRGLTSSYNEQFF.

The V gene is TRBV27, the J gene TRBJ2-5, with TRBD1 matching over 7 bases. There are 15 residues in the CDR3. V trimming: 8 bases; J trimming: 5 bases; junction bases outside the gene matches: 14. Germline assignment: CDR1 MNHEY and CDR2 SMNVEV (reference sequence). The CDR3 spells CASVGMRGRIETQYF. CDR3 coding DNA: TGTGCCAGCGTAGGAATGAGGGGGCGCATCGAGACCCAGTACTTC.

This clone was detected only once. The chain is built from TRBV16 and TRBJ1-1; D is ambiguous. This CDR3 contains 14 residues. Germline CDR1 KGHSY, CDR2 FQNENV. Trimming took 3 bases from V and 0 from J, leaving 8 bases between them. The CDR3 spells CASSQGFVNTEAFF. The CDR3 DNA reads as TGTGCCAGCAGCCAGGGGTTCGTGAACACTGAAGCTTTCTTT.

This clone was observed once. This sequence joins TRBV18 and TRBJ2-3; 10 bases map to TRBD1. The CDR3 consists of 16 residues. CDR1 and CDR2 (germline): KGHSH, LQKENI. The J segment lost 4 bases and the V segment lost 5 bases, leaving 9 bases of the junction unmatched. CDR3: CASSVRDRGMPDTQYF. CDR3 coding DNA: TGTGCCAGCTCAGTCCGGGACAGGGGTATGCCAGATACGCAGTATTTT.

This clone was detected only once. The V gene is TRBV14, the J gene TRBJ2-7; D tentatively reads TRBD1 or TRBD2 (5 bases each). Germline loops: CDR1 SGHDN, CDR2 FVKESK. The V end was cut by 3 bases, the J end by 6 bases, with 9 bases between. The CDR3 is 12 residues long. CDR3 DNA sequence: TGTGCCAGCAGCCATGTTGGGGGCGAGCAGTACTTC. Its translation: CASSHVGGEQYF.

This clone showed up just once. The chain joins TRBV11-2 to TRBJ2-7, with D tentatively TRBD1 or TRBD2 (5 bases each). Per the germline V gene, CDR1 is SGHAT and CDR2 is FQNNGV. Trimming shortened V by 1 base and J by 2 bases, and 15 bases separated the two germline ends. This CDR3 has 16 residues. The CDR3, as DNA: TGTGCCAGCAGCTTAGGCCCCAGCCAGGGAGCCTACGAGCAGTACTTC. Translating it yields CASSLGPSQGAYEQYF.

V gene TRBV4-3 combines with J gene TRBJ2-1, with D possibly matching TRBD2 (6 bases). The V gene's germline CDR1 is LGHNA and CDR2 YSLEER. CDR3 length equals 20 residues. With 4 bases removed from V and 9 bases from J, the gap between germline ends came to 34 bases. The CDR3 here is CASSRPAGTAAAPSTFEQFF. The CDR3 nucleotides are TGCGCCAGCAGCCGACCGGCCGGGACTGCCGCTGCCCCGAGTACGTTTGAGCAGTTCTTC.